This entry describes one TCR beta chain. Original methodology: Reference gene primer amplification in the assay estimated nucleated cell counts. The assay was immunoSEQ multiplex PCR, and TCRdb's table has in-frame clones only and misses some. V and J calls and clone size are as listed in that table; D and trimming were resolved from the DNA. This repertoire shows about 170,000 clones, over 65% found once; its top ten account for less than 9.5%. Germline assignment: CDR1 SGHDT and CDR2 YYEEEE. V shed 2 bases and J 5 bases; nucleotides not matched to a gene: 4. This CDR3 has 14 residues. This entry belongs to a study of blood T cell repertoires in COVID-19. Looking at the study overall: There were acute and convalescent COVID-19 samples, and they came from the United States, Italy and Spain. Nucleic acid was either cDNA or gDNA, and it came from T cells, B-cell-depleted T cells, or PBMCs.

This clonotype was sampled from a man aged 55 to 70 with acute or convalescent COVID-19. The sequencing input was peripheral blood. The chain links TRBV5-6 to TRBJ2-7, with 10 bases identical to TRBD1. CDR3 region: CASSFGTGADEQYF. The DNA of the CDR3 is TGTGCCAGCAGCTTTGGGACAGGGGCAGACGAGCAGTACTTC.